This entry concerns a single TCR beta chain. Antigen specificity is unknown. Donors were healthy Caucasian individuals from Russia aged about 6 to 95. The authors isolated at least 6 million PBMCs per sample. The data were obtained in a study of blood T cells in healthy people across ages. Study-wide results and caveats: Both higher diversity and more naive CD4+ cells marked long-lived donors when set against aged donors.

There are 14 residues in the CDR3. V shed 3 bases and J 3 bases; nucleotides not matched to a gene: 2. Per the germline V gene, CDR1 is ENHRY and CDR2 is SYGVKD. The use of a sample-barcoded 5' primer and a J-beta primer mix characterized a second PCR of roughly 7 to 12 cycles. At least 2.5 million CDR3-containing paired-end reads were obtained per sample. One entry per CDR3 protein, called by TCRdb with MiXCR from the 5' RACE reads. The repertoire includes about 1.1 million distinct CDR3 sequences, 35% to 45% of them detected once, and around 13% sits in the top ten. This sequence joins TRBV10-3 and TRBJ2-1, with 7 bases identical to TRBD1. What was sequenced was blood. This sequence was found in a man younger than 30 in good health. The CDR3 reads CAISDRGYYNEQFF. Here the CDR3 DNA reads TGTGCCATCAGTGACAGGGGGTACTACAATGAGCAGTTCTTC.